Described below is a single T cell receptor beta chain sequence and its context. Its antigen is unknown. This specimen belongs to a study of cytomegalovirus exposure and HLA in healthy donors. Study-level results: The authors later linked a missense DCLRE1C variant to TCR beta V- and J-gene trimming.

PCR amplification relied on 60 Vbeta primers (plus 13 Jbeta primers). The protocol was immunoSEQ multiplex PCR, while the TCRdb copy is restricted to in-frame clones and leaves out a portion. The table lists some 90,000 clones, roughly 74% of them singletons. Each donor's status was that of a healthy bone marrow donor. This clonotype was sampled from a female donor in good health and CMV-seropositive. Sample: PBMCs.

DNA of the CDR3: TGTGCCAGTAGTCCAGGGGTACCTCAGCCCCAGCATTTT. Protein sequence: CASSPGVPQPQHF. The chain links TRBV19 to TRBJ1-5; D is perhaps TRBD1 (6 bases). V lost 5 bases and J 6 bases, leaving 11 bases between the germline ends. Germline values: CDR1 LNHDA, CDR2 SQIVND (reference sequence). The CDR3 loop spans 13 amino acids. Drawing the rest from reference TRBV19 and TRBJ1-5, the complete variable domain is DGGITQSPKYLFRKEGQNVTLSCEQNLNHDAMYWYRQDPGQGLRLIYYSQIVNDFQKGDIAEGYSVSREKKESFPLTVTSAQKNPTAFYLCASSPGVPQPQHFGDGTRLSIL.